This T cell receptor beta chain was sequenced in a study of blood T cell repertoires in COVID-19. At the level of the study: Acute and convalescent COVID-19 specimens originated in the United States, Italy and Spain. T cells, B-cell-depleted T cells, or PBMCs supplied cDNA or gDNA.

The CDR3 length is 19 residues. Trimming took 4 bases from V and 4 from J; bases not matched to a gene: 13. Germline V gene lookup returns CDR1 LNHDA and CDR2 SQIVND (reference sequence). Original analysis: The authors estimated nucleated cell counts from reference gene primer amplification. Sequencing used immunoSEQ multiplex PCR; TCRdb keeps in-frame clones, though not all of them. D and trimming were read from the DNA, whereas the V and J calls and clone size are those reported in that table. This sample has 250,000 or so clones, with 80% to 90% found just once. Sequenced material: peripheral blood. This clonotype was sampled from a woman between 25 and 40 years old with active or convalescent COVID-19. V usage is TRBV19 and J usage is TRBJ2-6; 10 bases agree with TRBD1. The CDR3 DNA reads as TGTGCCAGTAGTACGAGAGCCGGGACAGGGGCGGGCGGGGCCAACGTCCTGACTTTC. This translates into CASSTRAGTGAGGANVLTF.